What follows are 31 T cell receptor beta chains derived from one specimen sequenced in a study of blood T cell repertoires in COVID-19. Repertoires were generated with immunoSEQ multiplex PCR, while TCRdb's copy carries only in-frame clones and drops some. The sample gives approximately 240,000 clones, about 80% of which show up once; more than 4.5% is in the top ten. The sequenced material came from peripheral blood. The receptors originated from a woman aged 80 or older with active or convalescent COVID-19.

V gene TRBV7-2 combines with J gene TRBJ1-2, with 7 bases matching TRBD1. The CDR3 has 17 residues. The germline V gene encodes CDR1 SGHTA and CDR2 FQGNSA. J gave up 5 bases and V 1 base, and 13 bases lay outside the gene matches. CDR3 bases: TGTGCCAGCAGCTTAGTCCGGGACAGTGTCCTCCAGTATGGCTACACCTTC. Amino acid sequence: CASSLVRDSVLQYGYTF.

The V and J genes are TRBV2 and TRBJ1-1, with D maybe TRBD1 (6 bases). Trimming took 5 bases from V and 8 from J, leaving 12 bases between them. Germline V gene sequence: CDR1 SNHLY, CDR2 FYNNEI. The CDR3 runs 12 residues. The DNA of the CDR3 is TGTGCCAGCAGTACCTGGACAGAGGAAGCTTTCTTT. Protein: CASSTWTEEAFF.

Here the CDR3 reads CASSPTGHIQETQYF. The CDR3 DNA is TGTGCCAGCAGCCCTACGGGACACATACAAGAGACCCAGTACTTC. The chain is built from TRBV14 and TRBJ2-5; tentatively, D is TRBD1 (6 bases). The CDR3 runs to 15 residues. Trimming pared 4 bases from V and 2 bases from J, leaving 14 bases between. Germline CDR1 is SGHDN and CDR2 is FVKESK.

The chain combines TRBV10-3 with TRBJ2-2; 9 bases agree with TRBD2. Looked up from germline, CDR1 is ENHRY and CDR2 is SYGVKD. The junction had 8 bases not matched to a gene; V was cut back by 3 bases and J by 6 bases. The CDR3 has 16 residues. CDR3 in DNA: TGTGCCATCAGTGAAAGGGGATTAGCGGGAGCCGGGGAGCTGTTTTTT. This translates into CAISERGLAGAGELFF.

In this sample, this clone turned up a few times. The rearrangement uses TRBV5-1 and TRBJ1-3; 9 nucleotides line up with TRBD1. Germline-derived CDR1 and CDR2 are SGHRS and YFSETQ. J was trimmed by 0 bases and V by 4 bases; bases with no gene match: 5. CDR3 length: 16 amino acids. The CDR3, as DNA: TGCGCCAGCAGCACGGGACAGGGTTTCTCTGGAAACACCATATATTTT. This encodes CASSTGQGFSGNTIYF.

This rearrangement joins TRBV5-8 to TRBJ1-2; 7 nucleotides align to TRBD1. Per the germline V gene, CDR1 is SGHTS and CDR2 is YDEGEE. Trimming cost V 3 bases and J 3 bases; bases outside gene matches: 5. CDR3 length: 14 residues. CDR3 DNA sequence: TGTGCCAGCAGCTCCGGGACAGCTTACTATGGCTACACCTTC. This translates into CASSSGTAYYGYTF.

The chain joins TRBV3-1 (or the pseudogene TRBV3-2) to TRBJ1-4; D is undetermined. The V gene lost 4 bases and the J gene lost 4 bases, with 13 bases spanning the gap. CDR1 is LGHDT and CDR2 is YNNKEL in the germline V gene (reference sequence). The CDR3 has 15 residues. CDR3 sequence: CASSPGLSGNEKLFF. In nucleotides, the CDR3 is TGTGCCAGCAGCCCCGGGTTGTCGGGTAATGAAAAACTGTTTTTT.

CDR3 sequence: CASRWGPYEQYF. The CDR3 region has the DNA TGTGCCAGCAGGTGGGGGCCGTACGAGCAGTACTTC. The V call is TRBV2, the J call TRBJ2-7; TRBD1 might be the D (6 bases). Trimming shortened V by 6 bases and J by 4 bases, and 10 bases separated the two germline ends. The length of the CDR3 is 12 residues. CDR1 SNHLY and CDR2 FYNNEI come from the germline V gene.

The chain has TRBV4-2 and TRBJ1-1; 7 bases align to TRBD1. Per the germline V gene, CDR1 is LGHNA and CDR2 is YNFKEQ. CDR3 length equals 12 residues. The trim removed 4 bases at V and 6 bases at J, leaving 2 bases unmatched. For the CDR3, the DNA is TGTGCCAGCAGCCGCCAGGGGGCTGAAGCTTTCTTT. Translation: CASSRQGAEAFF.

In the case of this clone: This specimen includes other DNA sequences encoding the same CDR3. The chain uses TRBV3-1 (or the pseudogene TRBV3-2) and TRBJ1-2; TRBD1 matches 8 bases. V shed 4 bases, J shed 7 bases, and the junction held 5 bases outside the gene matches. The CDR3 has 13 amino acids. Germline CDR1 is LGHDT and CDR2 is YNNKEL (reference sequence). The CDR3 spells CASSPRTGSGYTF. In nucleotides, the CDR3 is TGTGCCAGCAGCCCGCGGACAGGGTCTGGCTACACCTTC.

The chain is built from TRBV19 and TRBJ2-5; a weak D match, TRBD2 (6 bases). The CDR3 is 16 residues long. Deletions cut 5 bases from V and 1 base from J, with 17 bases between. Germline CDR1 and CDR2: LNHDA and SQIVND (reference sequence). As DNA, the CDR3 is TGTGCCAGTAGTCGCCGGGGGACGCGTCCCCAAGAGACCCAGTACTTC. Amino acid sequence: CASSRRGTRPQETQYF.

The CDR3 loop reads CASSPGQGRYGYTF. Written as DNA, the CDR3 is TGTGCCAGCAGCCCAGGACAGGGCAGATATGGCTACACCTTC. This chain joins TRBV27 and TRBJ1-2; TRBD1 agrees at 8 bases. The CDR3 consists of 14 residues. Germline CDR1 reads MNHEY; CDR2 reads SMNVEV (reference sequence). Trimming cost V 6 bases and J 5 bases; bases outside gene matches: 8.

This sequence joins TRBV6-5 and TRBJ1-1; D possibly corresponds to TRBD1 (5 bases). Germline CDR1 reads MNHEY; CDR2 reads SVGAGI. Trimming stripped 6 bases from V and 1 base from J, with 15 bases between. The CDR3 sequence is 15 residues long. The CDR3, as DNA: TGTGCCAGCAGCCGCTGGGGCAGTACGAACACTGAAGCTTTCTTT. This gives the protein CASSRWGSTNTEAFF.

This clone has just a few counts. The chain carries TRBV14 and TRBJ1-1; D is unresolved. V was pared by 4 bases and J by 5 bases, with 11 bases between. Germline CDR1 is SGHDN and CDR2 is FVKESK. This CDR3 is 13 amino acids long. The CDR3 DNA reads as TGTGCCAGCAGCCGAGGGATCTTTACTGAAGCTTTCTTT. Its protein product is CASSRGIFTEAFF. Full variable domain (missing parts from reference TRBV14 and TRBJ1-1): EAGVTQFPSHSVIEKGQTVTLRCDPISGHDNLYWYRRVMGKEIKFLLHFVKESKQDESGMPNNRFLAERTGGTYSTLKVQPAELEDSGVYFCASSRGIFTEAFFGQGTRLTVV.

The rearrangement joins TRBV7-2 to TRBJ2-7; 7 bases fit TRBD2. CDR1 is SGHTA and CDR2 is FQGNSA in the germline V gene. CDR3 length equals 14 residues. This CDR3 reads CALEPGTNKIEQYF. CDR3 nucleotides: TGTGCGTTAGAACCCGGGACTAACAAAATCGAGCAGTACTTC.

There are a few counts of this clone. The V and J genes are TRBV19 and TRBJ1-5, with a weak D call TRBD1 (5 bases). The CDR3 loop spans 13 amino acids. V lost 5 bases, J lost 7 bases, and 12 bases lay in between. Germline CDR1 reads LNHDA; CDR2 reads SQIVND (reference sequence). The chain's CDR3 is CASSLRELQPQHF. The DNA for the CDR3 is TGTGCCAGTAGTCTCAGGGAATTACAGCCCCAGCATTTT.

This sequence joins TRBV11-2 and TRBJ2-7; weak D call: TRBD1 (5 bases). V was clipped by 1 base and J by 6 bases, with 16 bases between them. This CDR3 comprises 15 residues. From germline, CDR1 is SGHAT and CDR2 FQNNGV. CDR3 DNA sequence: TGTGCCAGCAGCTTAGTGGTCCAGGGAAGGGGCGAGCAGTACTTC. Translated, it gives CASSLVVQGRGEQYF.

The chain links TRBV9 to TRBJ2-5; the match to TRBD2 covers 9 bases. Germline assignment: CDR1 SGDLS and CDR2 YYNGEE. The CDR3 length is 15 residues. J was trimmed by 5 bases and V by 0 bases; bases with no gene match: 5. Here the CDR3 reads CASSVVSLAGETQYF. The CDR3 DNA follows: TGTGCCAGCAGCGTAGTAAGTCTAGCGGGGGAGACCCAGTACTTC.

The J gene is TRBJ2-7, the V gene TRBV7-2, with TRBD1 matching 8 bases. Per the germline V gene, CDR1 is SGHTA and CDR2 is FQGNSA. V was pared by 5 bases and J by 3 bases, with 9 bases of the junction left unmatched. This CDR3 comprises 15 residues. The CDR3 DNA follows: TGTGCCAGCAGCGTCCAAACAGGGGGTGTCTACGAGCAGTACTTC. Amino acids: CASSVQTGGVYEQYF.

The chain links TRBV27 to TRBJ1-3, with D possibly TRBD1 on 5 matching bases. Germline lookup yields CDR1 MNHEY and CDR2 SMNVEV (reference sequence). V shed 2 bases and J shed 0 bases, with 8 bases lying between them. The CDR3 is made up of 15 amino acids. The CDR3 DNA reads as TGTGCCAGCAGTTTAAGGGGATCCTCTGGAAACACCATATATTTT. The encoded protein is CASSLRGSSGNTIYF.

The CDR3 region is CASNVTGEDSPLHF. CDR3 DNA sequence: TGTGCCAGCAACGTGACAGGGGAGGATTCACCCCTCCACTTT. This chain uses TRBV21-1 with TRBJ1-6; the table assigns TRBD1, which was not confirmed against the DNA. TRBV21-1 has pseudogene status. The CDR3 loop spans 14 amino acids.

CDR3 amino acids: CATSSLSSYNEQFF. CDR3 DNA: TGTGCAACCTCAAGTCTCAGCTCCTACAATGAGCAGTTCTTC. The gene calls are TRBV2 and TRBJ2-1; D not certain. Germline CDR1 reads SNHLY; CDR2 reads FYNNEI. The CDR3 is 14 amino acids.

This clone came up once. The chain carries TRBV11-1 and TRBJ2-1; the D gene is possibly TRBD2 (6 bases). Germline assignment: CDR1 SGHAT and CDR2 FQDESV (reference sequence). CDR3 length: 16 amino acids. V lost 4 bases, J lost 0 bases, and 13 bases lay in between. As DNA, the CDR3 is TGTGCCAGCAGCTCGGGGACTGAGAGCTCCTACAATGAGCAGTTCTTC. This sequence encodes CASSSGTESSYNEQFF.

This chain connects TRBV27 to TRBJ2-1; D is perhaps TRBD2 (6 bases). V was pared by 3 bases and J by 7 bases, with 13 bases between. The germline gives CDR1 MNHEY, CDR2 SMNVEV (reference sequence). The CDR3 is made up of 14 amino acids. CDR3 protein: CASSFRLVGNEQFF. CDR3 in DNA: TGTGCCAGCAGTTTTAGACTAGTTGGAAATGAGCAGTTCTTC.

V is TRBV5-1 and J is TRBJ1-6, with D tentatively TRBD1 (5 bases). The germline V and J ends were trimmed by 6 bases and 0 bases, with 13 bases remaining between them. Germline V CDR1 and CDR2: SGHRS, YFSETQ. CDR3 length: 16 amino acids. CDR3 nucleotide sequence: TGCGCCAGCACAGAGACAGTAAGCTCCTATAATTCACCCCTCCACTTT. Amino acids: CASTETVSSYNSPLHF.

J is TRBJ1-2 and V is TRBV6-1, with TRBD1 as a possible D gene (6 bases). The CDR3 is made up of 13 amino acids. Germline V gene sequence: CDR1 MNHNS, CDR2 SASEGT. V was trimmed by 1 base and J by 4 bases, leaving 7 bases between them. In DNA, the CDR3 is TGTGCCAGCAGTGAAGGCAGGGGCTATGGCTACACCTTC. Protein product: CASSEGRGYGYTF.

This clone was counted a single time. The chain is built from TRBV5-1 and TRBJ2-5; a possible D gene is TRBD2 (5 bases). The CDR3 has 14 amino acids. Between the trimmed V and J ends, which lost 0 bases and 4 bases, there was a span of 10 bases. The germline V gene encodes CDR1 SGHRS and CDR2 YFSETQ. CDR3 in amino acids: CASSLVRGGETQYF. The CDR3 DNA follows: TGCGCCAGCAGCTTGGTTCGGGGTGGAGAGACCCAGTACTTC.

The chain links TRBV9 to TRBJ2-1; the D gene is possibly TRBD2 (5 bases). V lost 0 bases to trimming and J lost 6 bases, with 7 bases between them. CDR3 length: 13 amino acids. Germline V gene data show CDR1 as SGDLS and CDR2 as YYNGEE. The chain's CDR3 is CASSVGGLNEQFF. The CDR3 DNA reads as TGTGCCAGCAGCGTAGGAGGGCTCAATGAGCAGTTCTTC.

The chain joins TRBV16 to TRBJ2-2; TRBD2 matches 9 bases. V shed 0 bases, J shed 4 bases, and the junction held 6 bases outside the gene matches. The length of the CDR3 is 17 residues. The V gene's germline CDR1 is KGHSY and CDR2 FQNENV. The CDR3 loop reads CASSQSGLAGPTGELFF. For the CDR3, the DNA is TGTGCCAGCAGCCAATCCGGGCTAGCGGGGCCCACCGGGGAGCTGTTTTTT.

The V gene is TRBV29-1, the J gene TRBJ2-5; TRBD2 matches at 11 bases. Unmatched junction bases numbered 1, after V lost 6 bases and J lost 4 bases. CDR1 SQVTM and CDR2 ANQGSEA come from the germline V gene. There are 12 residues in the CDR3. This CDR3 is CSVGTSGETQYF. The CDR3 nucleotides read TGCAGCGTCGGGACTAGCGGAGAGACCCAGTACTTC.

This sequence joins TRBV28 and TRBJ2-3, with 8 nucleotides matching TRBD2. The CDR3 totals 15 residues. J was trimmed by 8 bases and V by 7 bases; bases with no gene match: 14. Germline V gene lookup returns CDR1 MDHEN and CDR2 SYDVKM. In DNA, the CDR3 is TGTGCCAGCACCCCCATCGGACTAGCCCTGGGTACGCAGTATTTT. The encoded protein is CASTPIGLALGTQYF.